This T cell receptor beta chain was sequenced during a study of shared clonotypes between healthy human individuals (dated by TCRdb to 2019 to 2021). For the wider study: The cohort comprised a couple of women and three men aged 18 to 49 years. To estimate repertoire size and how much clonotypes are shared between individuals, the study performed deep sequencing of blood TCR repertoires from a few healthy adults. To increase sequencing depth and limit assay-specific biases, TCR repertoire library preparation and sequencing were carried out by different laboratories using diverse techniques. For each donor, CD4 naive and CD4 memory were each given three plates, CD8 naive was given two plates, and CD8 memory was given one plate. Each donor's leukapheresis produced roughly between roughly 0.9 and 8.9 billion PBMCs.

V is pared back by 10 bases and J by 2 bases, with 17 bases lying between the germline termini. The germline V gene encodes CDR1 LNHDA and CDR2 SQIVND (reference sequence). Taken from cysteine to phenylalanine, the CDR3 has 14 residues. Here the CDR3 DNA is all that survives: 42 bases in frame from base 1. The donors were healthy, HIV-negative adults with no recently reported acute infections or vaccinations. Every donor was a Caucasian adult living in Nashville, Tennessee, USA. CD4+ T cells were enriched through magnetic negative selection, after which naive cells were positively selected on CD45RA and the remaining negative fraction served as the memory subset. Blood was collected by leukapheresis, and PBMCs were isolated by Ficoll-Histopaque density gradient centrifugation and then cryopreserved in liquid nitrogen vapor phase. Purity and quantity of every magnetically sorted T cell population were checked by analytical flow cytometry. Genomic DNA was isolated from every sorted fraction and measured by UV absorbance on a Nanodrop 2000c.

Study-wide conclusions, independent of this receptor: Compared with non-shared clonotypes, the clonotypes found in all four sorted-subset donors had higher generation probabilities. Even with the large sequencing depth, rarefaction of the sorted-subset datasets indicated that sequencing was incomplete. Larger estimated clonotype richness was generally found for naive subsets than for memory subsets. Because the study included only a small number of donors, the genetic and exposure-history diversity represented was limited. Pairwise subsampling led to the expectation that sequencing depth would affect the degree of clonotype sharing among donors. Sampling was restricted to blood, and TCR repertoires in tissue are likely to differ from TCR repertoires in blood. Across four donors, around 5% of naive CD4, roughly 3.4% of naive CD8, under 2.5% of memory CD4, and around 0.4% of memory CD8 clonotypes were shared.

A word on this clone: No cognate antigen has been identified for it. Qualities for individual bases were not recorded, and no much larger clone is one base off.

Using the deep immunoSEQ assay, multiplex PCR amplified TCR CDR3 regions from genomic DNA. Genomic DNA extracted from each cell subset was distributed evenly over all wells of several immunoSEQ 96-well plates, and each plate served as one replicate. For sorted subsets, each replicate PCR was loaded with about 200 ng genomic DNA, equivalent to about 33,000 T cell genomes. Purified libraries were measured with a Qubit 3.0 fluorometer, size-checked on a Bioanalyzer 2100, and measured again with the KAPA Library Quantification kit. Each immunoSEQ 96-well plate was sequenced on its own single-read 150-cycle Illumina NextSeq 550 flow cell. Processing in the source paper ran as follows. Because the immunoSEQ output held only junctional sequences and lacked quality scores, the filtering could not match the filtering applied to full-length reads. Sequences were annotated with PyIR, a Python wrapper for IgBLAST v1.9, and V/J genes and CDR3 were assigned using IMGT germline references. Any read was removed if the V/J assignment was weak (E-value above 1e-6), the CDR3 was missing, or the read contained stop codons, out-of-frame junctions, or ambiguous translated residues. V3J clonotypes were defined as sequences sharing an identical inferred V gene, J gene, and CDR3 amino acid sequence. Percentage overlap between repertoires was computed as shared unique clonotypes divided by the size of the smaller repertoire. Repertoire richness was assessed with RTK rarefaction, the Chao1 estimator, and Recon v2.1 estimates of unobserved clonotypes. Generation probabilities were computed with OLGA for all TCRbeta clonotypes obtained by the gDNA method from four donors. The table comes from immuneACCESS by way of TCRdb, which keeps in-frame sequences with V and J called. Part of the clones is missing from these tables; in studies checked, under half for an unresolved V gene and the rest for unknown reasons. The V and J calls and clone size were taken over from that table, and D and trimming were inferred from the DNA. Within this sample are about 2.3 million clones, with 92% of them counted one time only. About 0.41% of the sample comes from the top ten.

This clonotype was obtained from a young man in good health. Some clones in this sample may be carry-over from other donors' samples. The rearrangement combines TRBV19 with TRBJ2-5; the D segment cannot be called with confidence. Material: naive CD4+ T cells from PBMCs. Read against the paper, the sample's cell subset or site label means: CD45RA+ positively selected. The CDR3 sequence is CATRAVETQETQYF. The bases are TGTGCCACCCGCGCCGTAGAAACTCAAGAGACCCAGTACTTC.